Described below is a single T cell receptor beta chain sequence and its context. This record comes from a study of control samples from healthy donors and cancer patients. Repertoires were generated with immunoSEQ multiplex PCR, while TCRdb's copy carries only in-frame clones and drops some. The profile shows approximately 100,000 clones, over 75% of them singletons. What was sequenced was blood. This TCR was recovered from a woman in her thirties or forties in good health.

The CDR3 here is CASSLLSFGTEYGYTF. CDR3 coding DNA: TGTGCCAGCAGCCTCCTATCATTCGGGACAGAATATGGCTACACCTTC. The chain recombines TRBV11-3 with TRBJ1-2; 7 bases line up with TRBD1. V was pared by 5 bases and J by 5 bases, with 14 bases of the junction left unmatched. The CDR3 covers 16 residues. Germline lookup yields CDR1 SGHNT and CDR2 YENEEA.